This entry lists 20 T cell receptor beta chains sequenced from one sample in a study of blood T cells in healthy people across ages (dated by TCRdb to between 2015 and 2017). Libraries were made using 5' RACE. The sample was run on an Illumina HiSeq 2500. A second PCR of roughly 7 to 11 cycles was run with a J-beta primer mix and a sample-barcoded 5' primer. TCRdb reprocessing: public reads trimmed at Q25 with fastp, clones called with MiXCR, in-frame beta chains kept. Rows are unified per CDR3 protein, each entry keeping the most common DNA and genes. This sample gives more than 800,000 distinct CDR3 sequences in total; about 28% of them show up just once. Clones ranked in the top ten supply roughly 17% of the sample. Sequenced sample: blood. The receptors were gathered from a woman older than 75 in good health.

This clonotype was picked up a small number of times. The J gene is TRBJ2-2, the V gene TRBV5-1; TRBD2 matches 8 bases. Germline CDR1 reads SGHRS; CDR2 reads YFSETQ. The junction had 1 base not matched to a gene; V was cut back by 1 base and J by 2 bases. The CDR3 has 15 residues. CDR3 DNA sequence: TGCGCCAGCAGCTTGACTAGCGGAAACACCGGGGAGCTGTTTTTT. Protein sequence: CASSLTSGNTGELFF. The entire variable domain, with the rest obtained from reference TRBV5-1 and TRBJ2-2, is as follows: KAGVTQTPRYLIKTRGQQVTLSCSPISGHRSVSWYQQTPGQGLQFLFEYFSETQRNKGNFPGRFSGRQFSNSRSEMNVSTLELGDSALYLCASSLTSGNTGELFFGEGSRLTVL.

Concerning this clonotype itself: The junction departs from the called germline gene at one end, perhaps through a read error. This sequence joins TRBV19 and TRBJ2-5, with D maybe TRBD1 (6 bases). This CDR3 is 13 amino acids long. Per germline, CDR1 LNHDA and CDR2 SQIVND (reference sequence). CDR3 protein: CASSPQGKETQHF. CDR3 coding DNA: TGTGCCAGTAGCCCTCAGGGGAAAGAGACCCAGCACTTC.

This clonotype was recorded many times. The V call is TRBV7-2, the J call TRBJ2-7; 10 bases align to TRBD2. The CDR3 has 15 residues. Germline V gene lookup returns CDR1 SGHTA and CDR2 FQGNSA. Trimming took 4 bases from V and 3 from J; bases not matched to a gene: 6. DNA of the CDR3: TGTGCCAGCAGCTCCTCTAGCGGGGGAATCTACGAGCAGTACTTC. Amino acids: CASSSSSGGIYEQYF.

In its sample, this clonotype was seen many times. The chain joins TRBV12-3 or TRBV12-4 to TRBJ2-7; no firm D call. V lost 6 bases to trimming and J lost 0 bases, with 12 bases between them. The CDR3 covers 14 residues. CDR3 amino acids: CASSFDGFSYEQYF. The CDR3 bases are TGTGCCAGCAGCTTTGACGGATTCTCCTACGAGCAGTACTTC.

This clonotype came up many times. The J gene is TRBJ1-2, the V gene TRBV20-1; D remains unclear. Germline values: CDR1 DFQATT, CDR2 SNEGSKA (reference sequence). V was cut by 1 base and J by 1 base, with 7 bases left in between. There are 13 residues in the CDR3. This chain's CDR3 is CSARGTLNYGYTF. CDR3 coding DNA: TGCAGTGCTAGAGGGACCCTTAACTATGGCTACACCTTC.

This clonotype was recorded once. The chain recombines TRBV5-1 with TRBJ2-2; 7 bases are shared with TRBD1. The germline CDR1 and CDR2 sequences are SGHRS and YFSETQ. The CDR3 consists of 19 residues. Losses at the gene ends were 0 bases for V and 0 bases for J; bases not matched to a gene: 11. In DNA form, the CDR3 reads TGCGCCAGCAGCTTGGCCCCTAGGACAGGACTTACGAACACCGGGGAGCTGTTTTTT. Translating gives CASSLAPRTGLTNTGELFF.

This clonotype was found many times. The chain recombines TRBV2 with TRBJ2-5; 9 nucleotides align to TRBD2. Germline-derived CDR1 and CDR2 are SNHLY and FYNNEI. Trimming at V came to 6 bases and at J to 1 base, leaving 12 bases not matched to a gene. This CDR3 spans 17 amino acids. This chain's CDR3 is CASSPRGLAGAQETQYF. In DNA form, the CDR3 reads TGTGCCAGCAGCCCGAGGGGCTTAGCGGGGGCCCAAGAGACCCAGTACTTC.

The chain links TRBV6-6 to TRBJ1-4; weak D call: TRBD1 (5 bases). The germline V gene encodes CDR1 MNHNY and CDR2 SVGAGI (reference sequence). The CDR3 runs to 13 residues. Trimming took off 7 bases at V and 4 bases at J, with 10 bases between the two ends. CDR3 nucleotides: TGTGCCAGCATGAGGGGATATAATGAAAAACTGTTTTTT. Translation gives CASMRGYNEKLFF.

The genes are TRBV7-9 and TRBJ2-1; TRBD2 agrees at 11 bases. Germline CDR1 SEHNR, CDR2 FQNEAQ (reference sequence). J gave up 7 bases and V 2 bases, and 4 bases lay outside the gene matches. CDR3 length: 15 amino acids. Here the CDR3 DNA reads TGTGCCAGCAGCTTACTAGCGGGGGGTGTGAATGAGCAGTTCTTC. Its translation is CASSLLAGGVNEQFF.

This clonotype was counted at least ten times. J is TRBJ2-3 and V is TRBV7-9, with D tentatively TRBD1 (6 bases). Germline V gene data show CDR1 as SEHNR and CDR2 as FQNEAQ (reference sequence). The CDR3 spans 14 residues. Trimming left V 5 bases short and J 9 bases short, with 18 bases between. The CDR3 region is CASSHRTDGFTQYF. The CDR3 DNA reads as TGTGCCAGCAGCCACAGGACAGACGGCTTCACGCAGTATTTT.

A note on this clonotype: Since a much larger clone is just one base distant, this may be a read error. The chain combines TRBV7-6 with TRBJ2-1, with TRBD2 identical over 12 bases. Germline CDR1 SGHVS, CDR2 FNYEAQ. V was clipped by 5 bases and J by 7 bases; unmatched bases: 9. The CDR3 contains 16 residues. The CDR3 region is CASSRGLAGTQNEQFF. The DNA for the CDR3 is TGTGCCAGCAGCCGAGGACTAGCGGGGACGCAAAATGAGCAGTTCTTC.

This clonotype came up many times. The chain combines TRBV28 with TRBJ1-2; D is unresolved. Germline V gene sequence: CDR1 MDHEN, CDR2 SYDVKM. This CDR3 is built from 18 residues. Trimming cost V 1 base and J 3 bases, with 21 bases left between them. The chain's CDR3 is CASSLLDLRWSQDYGYTF. The CDR3 coding sequence is TGTGCCAGCAGTTTATTGGACTTAAGGTGGAGTCAGGACTATGGCTACACCTTC.

This clonotype was counted many times. The chain joins TRBV5-1 to TRBJ2-5; either TRBD1 or TRBD2 may fit D (5 bases each). V lost 2 bases and J lost 5, with 16 bases in between. The germline V gene has CDR1 SGHRS and CDR2 YFSETQ. This CDR3 is built from 15 residues. The CDR3 DNA reads TGCGCCAGCAGCTTCGCGACAGACCGCGGGGAGACCCAGTACTTC. Translated, it gives CASSFATDRGETQYF.

This chain joins TRBV5-1 and TRBJ1-4; 11 positions match TRBD1. Germline V gene sequence: CDR1 SGHRS, CDR2 YFSETQ. The CDR3 totals 15 residues. V dropped 3 bases and J dropped 14; count of bases not matched to a gene: 12. Here the CDR3 reads CASSSTPGQGESLFF. The DNA for the CDR3 is TGCGCCAGCAGCTCGACACCGGGACAGGGGGAGAGCCTGTTTTTT.

At least ten counts were recorded for this clonotype. The gene calls are TRBV20-1 and TRBJ2-7, with D possibly matching TRBD2 (6 bases). CDR3 size: 13 residues. Per germline, CDR1 DFQATT and CDR2 SNEGSKA (reference sequence). V lost 3 bases, J lost 5 bases, and 14 bases lay in between. The CDR3 region has the DNA TGCAGTGCTAGTGGAGGGTCACACCACGAGCAGTACTTC. Translating it yields CSASGGSHHEQYF.

The chain uses TRBV5-1 and TRBJ2-2; D assignment may be TRBD1 or TRBD2 (5 bases each). The CDR3 sequence is 15 residues long. The germline V gene has CDR1 SGHRS and CDR2 YFSETQ. Between the trimmed V and J ends, which lost 3 bases and 3 bases, there was a span of 12 bases. The CDR3, as DNA: TGCGCCAGCAGCTCCTTAGAGGGGTACACCGGGGAGCTGTTTTTT. It codes for CASSSLEGYTGELFF.

Of note for this clonotype: A read error may account for a junction end that differs from germline. This sequence joins TRBV14 and TRBJ2-1; no clear D gene. CDR3 length: 12 amino acids. Germline CDR1 is SGHDN and CDR2 is FVKESK. The CDR3 protein is CASSRWYNEQFF. In DNA, the CDR3 is TGTGCCAGCAGCCGATGGTACAACGAGCAGTTCTTC.

The rearrangement uses TRBV9 and TRBJ2-3, with 12 positions matching TRBD2. Germline V lookup: CDR1 SGDLS, CDR2 YYNGEE. The CDR3 covers 17 residues. The J segment lost 6 bases and the V segment lost 4 bases, leaving 12 bases of the junction unmatched. The CDR3 sequence is CASSSRPSGGAGDTQYF. The CDR3 DNA reads as TGTGCCAGCAGCTCCCGCCCTAGCGGGGGGGCCGGGGATACGCAGTATTTT. Based on the CDR3 plus reference TRBV9 and TRBJ2-3, the full variable domain is DSGVTQTPKHLITATGQRVTLRCSPRSGDLSVYWYQQSLDQGLQFLIQYYNGEERAKGNILERFSAQQFPDLHSELNLSSLELGDSALYFCASSSRPSGGAGDTQYFGPGTRLTVL.

The genes are TRBV5-1 and TRBJ2-5; the D is unclear. The DNA end lines up better with TRBJ2-7; the J call may be wrong. Per germline, CDR1 SGHRS and CDR2 YFSETQ. The CDR3 has 14 amino acids. The CDR3 is CASSPQARGYEQYF. The CDR3 nucleotides read TGCGCCAGCAGCCCCCAAGCGAGAGGCTACGAGCAGTACTTC.

This clonotype was recorded at least ten times. CDR3 in amino acids: CASSQAGLYRARADTQYF. Written as DNA, the CDR3 is TGCGCCAGCAGCCAGGCGGGACTTTACAGGGCTCGTGCAGATACGCAGTATTTT. This chain links TRBV4-3 with TRBJ2-3; D assignment may be TRBD1 or TRBD2 (6 bases each). In germline, CDR1 is LGHNA, CDR2 YSLEER. The V gene lost 3 bases and the J gene lost 4 bases, with 23 bases spanning the gap. The length of the CDR3 is 18 residues.